Shown below are 2 T cell receptor beta chains from a single sample sequenced in a study of shared clonotypes between healthy human individuals. The data were produced by immunoSEQ multiplex PCR, yet TCRdb's version contains in-frame clones alone and is incomplete. In the table there are 2 million to 2.5 million clones, almost 96% of which are singletons. Sequenced sample: naive CD4+ T cells sorted from blood. Subset specified: CD45RA+ positively selected. The receptors stem from a man aged 18 to 30 in good health.

This chain links TRBV11-2 with TRBJ1-3; D possibly corresponds to TRBD1 (6 bases). In germline, CDR1 is SGHAT, CDR2 FQNNGV. The CDR3 has 15 amino acids. Trimming took 4 bases from V and 2 from J, leaving 12 bases between them. CDR3 amino acids: CASSSQQGTGNTIYF. CDR3 in DNA: TGTGCCAGCAGCTCCCAACAGGGAACTGGAAACACCATATATTTT.

Concerning this clone itself: In the same sample, other DNA sequences code for this CDR3. The gene calls are TRBV7-9 and TRBJ2-7; the D gene is possibly TRBD1 (5 bases). Trimming left V 4 bases short and J 5 bases short, with 9 bases between. CDR3 size: 12 residues. Germline V gene data show CDR1 as SEHNR and CDR2 as FQNEAQ (reference sequence). The CDR3 region is CASSSTGNEQYF. The CDR3 DNA reads as TGTGCCAGCAGCTCAACAGGTAACGAGCAGTACTTC.